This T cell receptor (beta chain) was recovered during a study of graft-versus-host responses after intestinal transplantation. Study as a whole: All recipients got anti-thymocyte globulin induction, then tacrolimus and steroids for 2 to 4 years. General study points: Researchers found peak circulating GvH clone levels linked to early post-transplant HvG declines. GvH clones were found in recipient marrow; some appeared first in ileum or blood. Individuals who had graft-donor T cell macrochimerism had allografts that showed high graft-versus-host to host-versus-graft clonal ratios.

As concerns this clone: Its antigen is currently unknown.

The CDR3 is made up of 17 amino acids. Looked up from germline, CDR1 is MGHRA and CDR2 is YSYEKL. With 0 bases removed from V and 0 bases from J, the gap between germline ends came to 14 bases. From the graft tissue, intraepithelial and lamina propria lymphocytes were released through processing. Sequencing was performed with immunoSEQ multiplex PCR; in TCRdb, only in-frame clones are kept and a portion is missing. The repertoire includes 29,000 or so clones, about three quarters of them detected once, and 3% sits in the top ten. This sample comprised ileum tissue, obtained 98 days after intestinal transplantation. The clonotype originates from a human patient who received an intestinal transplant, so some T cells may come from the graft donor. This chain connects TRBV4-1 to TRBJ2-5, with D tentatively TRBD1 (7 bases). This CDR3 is CASSQDGAGTDQETQYF. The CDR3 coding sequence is TGCGCCAGCAGCCAAGATGGGGCGGGGACAGACCAAGAGACCCAGTACTTC.